These T cell receptor beta chains were read from a single sample in a study of blood T cell repertoires in COVID-19. Libraries were prepared by immunoSEQ multiplex PCR; TCRdb keeps only in-frame clonotypes and omits some of them. The profile shows about 97,000 clones, 70% to 85% of them singletons. The sample comprised peripheral blood. The receptors stem from a man aged 55 to 70 with active or convalescent COVID-19. Both conserved end residues are part of each CDR3. The order of the fields is D gene, V gene, clone size, J gene, CDR3 protein, CDR3 DNA. The D gene is left open where the match is weak. Not all rows give a size; the values are once, few, many and, for expanded clones, a class.

NA,TRBV6-6,few,TRBJ2-1,CASILRGYNEQFF,TGTGCCAGCATTCTCCGGGGCTACAATGAGCAGTTCTTC
TRBD1,TRBV6-5,NA,TRBJ2-7,CASSYSTGLVYYEQYF,TGTGCCAGCAGTTACTCGACAGGGCTTGTATACTACGAGCAGTACTTC
NA,TRBV10-3,NA,TRBJ1-2,CAISESPGSGYGYTF,TGTGCCATCAGTGAGTCTCCCGGGTCGGGCTATGGCTACACCTTC
NA,TRBV19,NA,TRBJ2-1,CASTLRSSYNEQFF,TGTGCCAGTACCCTTCGGTCCTCCTACAATGAGCAGTTCTTC
NA,TRBV10-3,NA,TRBJ1-2,CAISDQWSGYTF,TGTGCCATCAGTGATCAGTGGAGTGGCTACACCTTC
TRBD2,TRBV5-1,NA,TRBJ2-5,CASSLVASGGQETQYF,TGCGCCAGCAGCTTGGTGGCTAGCGGGGGCCAAGAGACCCAGTACTTC
TRBD2,TRBV5-1,NA,TRBJ2-5,CASSPWRGTSGREVEETQYF,TGCGCCAGCAGCCCTTGGAGAGGCACTAGCGGGAGGGAAGTTGAGGAGACCCAGTACTTC
TRBD1,TRBV18,NA,TRBJ1-1,CASSQPRTGLNTEAFF,TGTGCCAGCTCACAACCCCGGACAGGGCTGAACACTGAAGCTTTCTTT
TRBD1,TRBV28,NA,TRBJ1-2,CASSSNRQGINGYTF,TGTGCCAGCAGTTCGAATCGACAGGGGATCAATGGCTACACCTTC
NA,TRBV19,NA,TRBJ2-5,CASSLNSGETQYF,TGTGCCAGTAGTCTCAATTCGGGAGAGACCCAGTACTTC